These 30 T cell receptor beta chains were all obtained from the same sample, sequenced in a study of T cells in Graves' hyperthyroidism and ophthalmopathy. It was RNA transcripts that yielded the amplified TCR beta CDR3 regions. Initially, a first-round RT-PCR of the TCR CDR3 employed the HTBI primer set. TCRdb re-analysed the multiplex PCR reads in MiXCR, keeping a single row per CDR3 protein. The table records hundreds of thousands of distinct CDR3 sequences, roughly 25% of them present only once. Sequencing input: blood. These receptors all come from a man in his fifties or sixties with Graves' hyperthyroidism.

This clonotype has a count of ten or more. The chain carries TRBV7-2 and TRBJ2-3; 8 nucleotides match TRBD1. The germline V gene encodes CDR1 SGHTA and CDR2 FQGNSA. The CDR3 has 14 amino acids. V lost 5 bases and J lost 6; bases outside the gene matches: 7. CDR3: CASSPGTGGDTQYF. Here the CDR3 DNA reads TGTGCCAGCAGCCCCGGGACAGGAGGCGATACGCAGTATTTT.

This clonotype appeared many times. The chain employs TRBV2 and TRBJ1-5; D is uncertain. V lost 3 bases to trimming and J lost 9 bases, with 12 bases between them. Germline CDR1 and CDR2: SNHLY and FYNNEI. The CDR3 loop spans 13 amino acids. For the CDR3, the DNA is TGTGCCAGCAGTGACGTAACATCTCTGCCCCAGCATTTT. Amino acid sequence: CASSDVTSLPQHF. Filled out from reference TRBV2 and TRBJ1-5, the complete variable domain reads EPEVTQTPSHQVTQMGQEVILRCVPISNHLYFYWYRQILGQKVEFLVSFYNNEISEKSEIFDDQFSVERPDGSNFTLKIRSTKLEDSAMYFCASSDVTSLPQHFGDGTRLSIL.

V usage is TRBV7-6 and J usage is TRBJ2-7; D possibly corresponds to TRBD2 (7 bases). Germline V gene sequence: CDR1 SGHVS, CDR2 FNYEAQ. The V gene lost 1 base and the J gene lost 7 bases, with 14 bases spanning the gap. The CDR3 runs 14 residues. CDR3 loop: CASSLGFEGGEQYF. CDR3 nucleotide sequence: TGTGCCAGCAGCTTAGGATTCGAGGGGGGGGAGCAGTACTTC.

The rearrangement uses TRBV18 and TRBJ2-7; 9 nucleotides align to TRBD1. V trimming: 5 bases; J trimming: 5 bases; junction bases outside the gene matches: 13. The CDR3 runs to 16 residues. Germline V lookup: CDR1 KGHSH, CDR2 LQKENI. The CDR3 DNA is TGTGCCAGCTCATACACAGGGGGCGGTCTCGGGGACGAGCAGTACTTC. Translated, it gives CASSYTGGGLGDEQYF.

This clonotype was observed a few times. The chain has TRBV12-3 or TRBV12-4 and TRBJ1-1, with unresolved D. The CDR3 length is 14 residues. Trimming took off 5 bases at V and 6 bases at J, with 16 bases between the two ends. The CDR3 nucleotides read TGTGCCAGCAGTAAGGGCGCAGTAACTGCTGAAGCTTTCTTT. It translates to CASSKGAVTAEAFF.

CDR3 in amino acids: CASKVGAEAFF. The CDR3, as DNA: TGTGCCAGCAAAGTGGGTGCTGAAGCTTTCTTT. The gene calls are TRBV2 and TRBJ1-1; D gene ambiguous. CDR1 is SNHLY and CDR2 is FYNNEI in the germline V gene. This CDR3 has 11 amino acids. V was pared by 7 bases and J by 6 bases, with 9 bases between. Full variable domain (missing parts from reference TRBV2 and TRBJ1-1): EPEVTQTPSHQVTQMGQEVILRCVPISNHLYFYWYRQILGQKVEFLVSFYNNEISEKSEIFDDQFSVERPDGSNFTLKIRSTKLEDSAMYFCASKVGAEAFFGQGTRLTVV.

CDR3 in amino acids: CSANRDRGSGEQYF. For the CDR3, the DNA is TGCAGTGCTAACCGGGACAGGGGTTCTGGCGAGCAGTACTTC. The V gene is TRBV20-1, the J gene TRBJ2-7, with 10 bases that match TRBD1. The CDR3 runs 14 residues. Germline V gives CDR1 DFQATT, CDR2 SNEGSKA (reference sequence). Unmatched junction bases numbered 9, after V lost 4 bases and J lost 6 bases.

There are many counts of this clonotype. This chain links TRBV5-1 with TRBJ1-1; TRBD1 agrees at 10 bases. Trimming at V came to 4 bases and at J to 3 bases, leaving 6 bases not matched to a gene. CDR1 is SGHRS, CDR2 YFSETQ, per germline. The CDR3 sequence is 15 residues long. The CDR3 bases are TGCGCCAGCAGCCTGGGACAGGGGTCCGACACTGAAGCTTTCTTT. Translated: CASSLGQGSDTEAFF. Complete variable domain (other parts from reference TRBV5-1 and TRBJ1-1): KAGVTQTPRYLIKTRGQQVTLSCSPISGHRSVSWYQQTPGQGLQFLFEYFSETQRNKGNFPGRFSGRQFSNSRSEMNVSTLELGDSALYLCASSLGQGSDTEAFFGQGTRLTVV.

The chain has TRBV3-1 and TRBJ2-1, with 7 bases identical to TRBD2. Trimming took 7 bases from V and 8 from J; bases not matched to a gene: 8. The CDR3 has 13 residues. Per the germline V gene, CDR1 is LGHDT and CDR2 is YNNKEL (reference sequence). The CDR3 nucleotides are TGTGCCAGCAAGGAGGGAGGGGAGGATGAGCAGTTCTTC. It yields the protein CASKEGGEDEQFF.

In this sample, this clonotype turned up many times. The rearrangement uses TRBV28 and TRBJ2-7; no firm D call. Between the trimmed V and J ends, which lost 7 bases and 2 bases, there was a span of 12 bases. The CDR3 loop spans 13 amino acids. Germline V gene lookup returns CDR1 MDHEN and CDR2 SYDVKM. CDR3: CASTSLGPYEQYF. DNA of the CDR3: TGTGCCAGCACCTCTCTGGGCCCCTACGAGCAGTACTTC.

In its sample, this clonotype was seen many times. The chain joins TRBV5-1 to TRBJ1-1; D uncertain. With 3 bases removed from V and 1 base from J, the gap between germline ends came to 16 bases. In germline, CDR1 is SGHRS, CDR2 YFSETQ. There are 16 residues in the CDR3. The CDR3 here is CASSSSPGVWNTEAFF. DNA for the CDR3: TGCGCCAGCAGCTCCTCCCCTGGGGTCTGGAACACTGAAGCTTTCTTT.

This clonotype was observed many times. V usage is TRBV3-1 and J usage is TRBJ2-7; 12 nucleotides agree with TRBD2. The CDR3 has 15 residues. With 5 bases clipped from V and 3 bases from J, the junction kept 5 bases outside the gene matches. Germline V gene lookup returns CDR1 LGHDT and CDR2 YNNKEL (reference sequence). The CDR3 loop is CASSTGLAGSYEQYF. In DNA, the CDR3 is TGTGCCAGCAGCACAGGACTAGCGGGGAGCTACGAGCAGTACTTC.

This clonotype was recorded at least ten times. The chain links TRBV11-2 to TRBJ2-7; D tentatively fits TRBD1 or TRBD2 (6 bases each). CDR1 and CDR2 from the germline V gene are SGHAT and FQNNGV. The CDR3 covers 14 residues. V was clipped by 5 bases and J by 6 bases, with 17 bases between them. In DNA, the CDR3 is TGTGCCAGCAGCCCTGCCGGGGGCATATCCGAGCAGTACTTC. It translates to CASSPAGGISEQYF.

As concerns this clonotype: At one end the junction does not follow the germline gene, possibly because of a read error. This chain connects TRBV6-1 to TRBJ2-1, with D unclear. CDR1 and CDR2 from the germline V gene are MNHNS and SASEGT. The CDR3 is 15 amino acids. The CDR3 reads CACSPTTATYNEQFF. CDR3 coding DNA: TGTGCCTGCAGCCCTACAACGGCTACCTACAATGAGCAGTTCTTC.

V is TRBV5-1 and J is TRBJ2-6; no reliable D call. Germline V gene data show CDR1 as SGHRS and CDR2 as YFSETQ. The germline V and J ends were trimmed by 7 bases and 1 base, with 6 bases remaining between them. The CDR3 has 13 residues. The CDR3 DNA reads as TGCGCCAGCGTGGGATCTGGGGCCAACGTCCTGACTTTC. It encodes CASVGSGANVLTF.

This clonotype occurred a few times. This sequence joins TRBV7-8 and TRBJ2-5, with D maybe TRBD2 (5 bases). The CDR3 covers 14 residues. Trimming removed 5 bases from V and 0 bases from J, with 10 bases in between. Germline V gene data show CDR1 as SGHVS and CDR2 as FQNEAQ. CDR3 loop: CASSHPSNQETQYF. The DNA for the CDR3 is TGTGCCAGCAGCCACCCTAGCAACCAAGAGACCCAGTACTTC.

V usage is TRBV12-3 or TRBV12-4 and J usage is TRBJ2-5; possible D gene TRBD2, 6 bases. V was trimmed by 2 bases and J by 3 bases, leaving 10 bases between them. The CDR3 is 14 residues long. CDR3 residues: CASSLPSAKETQYF. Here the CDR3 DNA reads TGTGCCAGCAGTTTACCTAGCGCCAAAGAGACCCAGTACTTC.

The CDR3 reads CASGQRKAQGTAFF. The CDR3 nucleotides read TGTGCTAGTGGTCAGCGGAAGGCCCAGGGTACGGCTTTCTTT. The V gene is TRBV12-5, the J gene TRBJ1-1, with TRBD1 as a possible D gene (5 bases). CDR1 and CDR2 from the germline V gene are LGHNT and FRNRAP. V dropped 5 bases and J dropped 11 bases, with 21 bases sitting between them. The length of the CDR3 is 14 residues.

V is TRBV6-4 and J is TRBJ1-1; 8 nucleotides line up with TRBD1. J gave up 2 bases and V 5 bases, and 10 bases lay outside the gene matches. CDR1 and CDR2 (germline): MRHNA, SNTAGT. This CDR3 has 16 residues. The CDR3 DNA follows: TGTGCCAGCAGTTACCCTCCGGGACAGGCAAACACTGAAGCTTTCTTT. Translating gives CASSYPPGQANTEAFF.

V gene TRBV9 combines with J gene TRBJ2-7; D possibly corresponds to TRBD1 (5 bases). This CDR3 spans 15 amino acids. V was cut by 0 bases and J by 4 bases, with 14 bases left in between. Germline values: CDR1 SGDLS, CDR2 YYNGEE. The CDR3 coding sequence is TGTGCCAGCAGCGTAGGGCAGGGCGTGGGGTACGAGCAGTACTTC. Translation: CASSVGQGVGYEQYF.

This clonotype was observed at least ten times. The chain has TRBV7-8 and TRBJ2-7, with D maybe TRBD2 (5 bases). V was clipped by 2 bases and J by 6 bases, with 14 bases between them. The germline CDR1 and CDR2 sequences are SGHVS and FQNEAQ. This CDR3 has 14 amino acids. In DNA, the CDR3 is TGTGCCAGCAGCTTACCTTGGACTGGCCGCGAGCAGTACTTC. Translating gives CASSLPWTGREQYF.

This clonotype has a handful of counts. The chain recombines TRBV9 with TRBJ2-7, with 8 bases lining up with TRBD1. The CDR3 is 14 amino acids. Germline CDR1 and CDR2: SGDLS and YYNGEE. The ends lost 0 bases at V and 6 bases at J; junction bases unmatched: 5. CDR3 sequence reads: CASSVEDRASEQYF. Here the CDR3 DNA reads TGTGCCAGCAGCGTAGAGGACAGGGCCAGCGAGCAGTACTTC.

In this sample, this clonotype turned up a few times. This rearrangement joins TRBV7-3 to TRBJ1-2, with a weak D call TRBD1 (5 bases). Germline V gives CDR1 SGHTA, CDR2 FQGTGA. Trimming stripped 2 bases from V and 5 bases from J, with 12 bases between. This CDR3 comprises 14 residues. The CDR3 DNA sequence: TGTGCCAGCAGCTTAGCTAGGGGATTTTATGGCTACACCTTC. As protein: CASSLARGFYGYTF.

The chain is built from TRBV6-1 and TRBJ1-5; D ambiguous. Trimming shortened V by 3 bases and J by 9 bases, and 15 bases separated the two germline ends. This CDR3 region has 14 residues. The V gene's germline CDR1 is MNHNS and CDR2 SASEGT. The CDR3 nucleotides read TGTGCCAGCAGTGAGATGGGGAGTTACAGGCCCCAGCATTTT. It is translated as CASSEMGSYRPQHF.

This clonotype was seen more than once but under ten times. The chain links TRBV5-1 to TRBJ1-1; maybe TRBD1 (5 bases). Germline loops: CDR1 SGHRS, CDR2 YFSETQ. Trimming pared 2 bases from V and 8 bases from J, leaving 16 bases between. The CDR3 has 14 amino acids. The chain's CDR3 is CASSLGGQAVEAFF. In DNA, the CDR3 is TGCGCCAGCAGCTTAGGTGGACAAGCGGTCGAAGCTTTCTTT. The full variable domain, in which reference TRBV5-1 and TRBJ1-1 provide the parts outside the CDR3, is KAGVTQTPRYLIKTRGQQVTLSCSPISGHRSVSWYQQTPGQGLQFLFEYFSETQRNKGNFPGRFSGRQFSNSRSEMNVSTLELGDSALYLCASSLGGQAVEAFFGQGTRLTVV.

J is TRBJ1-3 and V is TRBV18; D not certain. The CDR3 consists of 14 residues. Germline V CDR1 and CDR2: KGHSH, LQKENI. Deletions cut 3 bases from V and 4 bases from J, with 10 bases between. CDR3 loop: CASSPIDTGNTIYF. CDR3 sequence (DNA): TGTGCCAGCTCACCTATAGATACCGGAAACACCATATATTTT.

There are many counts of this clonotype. CDR3 coding DNA: TGTGCCAGCAGTTTAAAACGACATCTAGCCAAAAACATTCAGTACTTC. Protein: CASSLKRHLAKNIQYF. V is TRBV28 and J is TRBJ2-4, with D unclear. CDR1 is MDHEN, CDR2 SYDVKM, per germline. With 2 bases removed from V and 0 bases from J, the gap between germline ends came to 11 bases. The CDR3 spans 16 residues.

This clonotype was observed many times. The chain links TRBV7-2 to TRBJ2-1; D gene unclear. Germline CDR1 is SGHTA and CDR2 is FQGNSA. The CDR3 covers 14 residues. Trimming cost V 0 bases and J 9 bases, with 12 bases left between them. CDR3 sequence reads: CASSLASIATEQFF. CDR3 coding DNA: TGTGCCAGCAGCTTAGCTTCAATCGCAACTGAGCAGTTCTTC.

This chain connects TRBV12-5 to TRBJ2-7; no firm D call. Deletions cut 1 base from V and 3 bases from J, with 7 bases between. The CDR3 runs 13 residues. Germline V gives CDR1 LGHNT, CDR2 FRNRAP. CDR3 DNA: TGTGCTAGTGGTTTGGAAACGATCTACGAGCAGTACTTC. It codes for CASGLETIYEQYF.

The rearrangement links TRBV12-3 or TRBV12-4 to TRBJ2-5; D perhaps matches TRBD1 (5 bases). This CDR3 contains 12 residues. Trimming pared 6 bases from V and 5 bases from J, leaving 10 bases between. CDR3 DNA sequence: TGTGCCAGCAGAGACAGTTCGGAGACCCAGTACTTC. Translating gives CASRDSSETQYF.